The 9 T cell receptor beta chains presented below share a single source sample, sequenced in a study of blood T cell repertoires in COVID-19. Sequenced by immunoSEQ multiplex PCR; TCRdb stores in-frame clones only, minus some. The repertoire includes some 41,000 clones, 80% to 90% of them detected once, and 15% to 17% sits in the top ten. The specimen sequenced was peripheral blood. The receptors derive from an older man with active COVID-19.

This chain uses TRBV27 with TRBJ2-4, with D possibly matching TRBD1 (5 bases). Germline V gene lookup returns CDR1 MNHEY and CDR2 SMNVEV (reference sequence). The germline V and J ends were trimmed by 5 bases and 1 base, with 15 bases remaining between them. This CDR3 is built from 16 residues. CDR3 sequence (DNA): TGTGCCAGCAGTCCGACGACAGCGCAGGCCAAAAACATTCAGTACTTC. This translates into CASSPTTAQAKNIQYF.

This clone was detected a few times. The chain combines TRBV3-1 (or the pseudogene TRBV3-2) with TRBJ2-7, with 10 bases lining up with TRBD2. Germline V gives CDR1 LGHDT, CDR2 YNNKEL (reference sequence). V lost 0 bases to trimming and J lost 7 bases; unmatched junction nucleotides: 15. This CDR3 has 18 residues. For the CDR3, the DNA is TGTGCCAGCAGCCAAGATGGCCTAGCGGGGGACTCCCTACGGGAGCAGTACTTC. Protein: CASSQDGLAGDSLREQYF.

This chain uses TRBV4-3 with TRBJ2-1; 9 nucleotides match TRBD2. From germline, CDR1 is LGHNA and CDR2 YSLEER. This CDR3 is built from 17 residues. After removal of 0 bases from V and 4 bases from J, the junction contained 7 bases not matched to a gene. The CDR3 loop reads CASSQEARAGGYNEQFF. CDR3 in DNA: TGCGCCAGCAGCCAAGAAGCTCGAGCGGGGGGATACAATGAGCAGTTCTTC.

This chain connects TRBV19 to TRBJ1-2; D gene ambiguous. The germline V gene encodes CDR1 LNHDA and CDR2 SQIVND (reference sequence). The V gene lost 5 bases and the J gene lost 1 base, with 11 bases spanning the gap. The CDR3 extends over 14 amino acids. CDR3: CASSRLEHNYGYTF. The DNA for the CDR3 is TGTGCCAGTAGTCGCCTCGAACATAACTATGGCTACACCTTC.

The sample holds one count of this clone. The genes are TRBV11-2 and TRBJ1-5; 9 positions agree with TRBD1. This CDR3 is 15 amino acids long. The J segment lost 5 bases and the V segment lost 4 bases, leaving 6 bases of the junction unmatched. Germline V CDR1 and CDR2: SGHAT, FQNNGV. CDR3 nucleotides: TGTGCCAGCAGCTCCGGGACAGGGACTCATCAGCCCCAGCATTTT. Encoded protein: CASSSGTGTHQPQHF. Drawing the rest from reference TRBV11-2 and TRBJ1-5, the complete variable domain is EAGVAQSPRYKIIEKRQSVAFWCNPISGHATLYWYQQILGQGPKLLIQFQNNGVVDDSQLPKDRFSAERLKGVDSTLKIQPAKLEDSAVYLCASSSGTGTHQPQHFGDGTRLSIL.

The genes are TRBV3-1 (or the pseudogene TRBV3-2) and TRBJ2-1; 9 nucleotides agree with TRBD1. In germline, CDR1 is LGHDT, CDR2 YNNKEL (reference sequence). With 4 bases clipped from V and 3 bases from J, the junction kept 4 bases outside the gene matches. The CDR3 runs to 15 residues. The CDR3 nucleotides are TGTGCCAGCAGCCCCCTGACAGGGGGCTACAATGAGCAGTTCTTC. Its translation is CASSPLTGGYNEQFF.

V usage is TRBV4-1 and J usage is TRBJ2-7, with 7 bases matching TRBD2. The germline gives CDR1 MGHRA, CDR2 YSYEKL. The CDR3 covers 15 residues. Trimming at V came to 4 bases and at J to 0 bases, leaving 6 bases not matched to a gene. CDR3 amino acids: CASSREGGISYEQYF. CDR3 sequence (DNA): TGCGCCAGCAGCCGGGAGGGAGGGATCTCCTACGAGCAGTACTTC.

The J gene is TRBJ1-2, the V gene TRBV7-3; D remains unclear. Germline V gives CDR1 SGHTA, CDR2 FQGTGA. V shed 0 bases and J shed 6 bases, with 8 bases lying between them. The CDR3 has 13 amino acids. The DNA for the CDR3 is TGTGCCAGCAGCTTAACCCAGGTTGATGGCTACACCTTC. Protein: CASSLTQVDGYTF.

The chain employs TRBV2 and TRBJ2-3, with TRBD1 matching over 11 bases. CDR3 length: 15 residues. Germline V gene data show CDR1 as SNHLY and CDR2 as FYNNEI. Losses at the gene ends were 4 bases for V and 1 base for J; bases not matched to a gene: 1. CDR3 sequence: CASSGDRGGTDTQYF. The CDR3 DNA follows: TGTGCCAGCAGTGGGGACAGGGGGGGCACAGATACGCAGTATTTT.